These 15 T cell receptor beta chains originate from one sample sequenced in a study of T cell responses to AZD1222 COVID-19 vaccine. Sequencing was performed with immunoSEQ multiplex PCR; in TCRdb, only in-frame clones are kept and a portion is missing. The sample carries tens of thousands of clones, around 90% recorded once. The sequencing used peripheral blood, collected 28 days after the second AZD1222 dose. The receptors shown here come from an adult who received the AZD1222 COVID-19 vaccine.

The rearrangement links TRBV25-1 to TRBJ2-7, with D perhaps matching TRBD1 (6 bases). V was shortened by 0 bases and J by 4 bases, with 10 bases between the two germline ends. This CDR3 has 14 residues. Germline values: CDR1 MGHDK, CDR2 SYGVNS. The CDR3 region has the DNA TGTGCCAGCAGTGAATATGGACAGCCGTACGAGCAGTACTTC. Translated, it gives CASSEYGQPYEQYF.

This sequence joins TRBV2 and TRBJ1-1; 7 bases align to TRBD1. V lost 2 bases and J lost 3; bases outside the gene matches: 6. The CDR3 sequence is 15 residues long. From germline, CDR1 is SNHLY and CDR2 FYNNEI. This CDR3 reads CASSEIGGWHTEAFF. The CDR3, as DNA: TGTGCCAGCAGTGAAATAGGGGGCTGGCACACTGAAGCTTTCTTT.

V usage is TRBV11-3 and J usage is TRBJ2-1; D gene unclear. The CDR3 totals 14 residues. The V end lost 2 bases, the J end lost 1 base, and 6 bases lay between the germline ends. Germline loops: CDR1 SGHNT, CDR2 YENEEA. The CDR3 reads CASSLSASYNEQFF. Here the CDR3 DNA reads TGTGCCAGCAGCTTAAGCGCTTCCTACAATGAGCAGTTCTTC. Full variable domain (outside the CDR3, taken from reference TRBV11-3 and TRBJ2-1): EAGVVQSPRYKIIEKKQPVAFWCNPISGHNTLYWYLQNLGQGPELLIRYENEEAVDDSQLPKDRFSAERLKGVDSTLKIQPAELGDSAVYLCASSLSASYNEQFFGPGTRLTVL.

This chain joins TRBV7-9 and TRBJ2-3; 8 bases align to TRBD1. V was clipped by 3 bases and J by 2 bases; unmatched bases: 7. CDR1 is SEHNR and CDR2 is FQNEAQ in the germline V gene (reference sequence). The length of the CDR3 is 16 residues. The CDR3 region is CASSLEGDRITDTQYF. CDR3 DNA: TGTGCCAGCAGCTTGGAAGGGGACAGGATCACAGATACGCAGTATTTT.

The J gene is TRBJ2-7, the V gene TRBV12-3 or TRBV12-4; TRBD1 matches 7 bases. V gave up 3 bases and J gave up 6 bases; unmatched junction bases: 5. The CDR3 runs to 13 residues. CDR3 region: CASSFDRVLEQYF. In nucleotides, the CDR3 is TGTGCCAGCAGTTTCGACAGGGTGCTCGAGCAGTACTTC.

This rearrangement joins TRBV15 to TRBJ2-7; the D gene could be TRBD1 or TRBD2 (5 bases each). The germline gives CDR1 LNHNV, CDR2 YYDKDF (reference sequence). This CDR3 is built from 15 residues. Trimming took off 5 bases at V and 7 bases at J, with 21 bases between the two ends. The CDR3: CATSWGRTDQEEQYF. The CDR3 nucleotides read TGTGCCACCAGCTGGGGACGCACAGATCAAGAGGAGCAGTACTTC.

The DNA of the CDR3 is TGTGCCAGCAGCGTAGACCTACCTTCCTACAATGAGCAGTTCTTC. Protein: CASSVDLPSYNEQFF. The chain employs TRBV9 and TRBJ2-1, with no clear D. This CDR3 is 15 amino acids long. V was shortened by 0 bases and J by 1 base, with 8 bases between the two germline ends. Germline CDR1 and CDR2: SGDLS and YYNGEE.

The chain combines TRBV27 with TRBJ1-5; D ambiguous. This CDR3 spans 13 amino acids. Germline V gene sequence: CDR1 MNHEY, CDR2 SMNVEV (reference sequence). V was pared by 2 bases and J by 3 bases, with 5 bases between. The CDR3: CASSLEDNQPQHF. CDR3 sequence (DNA): TGTGCCAGCAGTTTAGAAGACAATCAGCCCCAGCATTTT.

This chain connects TRBV30 to TRBJ2-5; the D is unclear. CDR1 GTSNPN and CDR2 SVGIG come from the germline V gene (reference sequence). This CDR3 region has 14 residues. Trimming shortened V by 0 bases and J by 4 bases, and 12 bases separated the two germline ends. In DNA form, the CDR3 reads TGTGCCTGGAGTGTGGTAGGAGCCCCAGAGACCCAGTACTTC. It codes for CAWSVVGAPETQYF.

This clone appeared once. The chain employs TRBV19 and TRBJ1-4; a weak D match, TRBD1 (6 bases). CDR1 LNHDA and CDR2 SQIVND come from the germline V gene (reference sequence). The V end was cut by 6 bases, the J end by 5 bases, with 13 bases between. CDR3 length: 14 residues. The CDR3 region has the DNA TGTGCCAGTAGCCCCGGGACAAGGAATGAAAAACTGTTTTTT. It specifies CASSPGTRNEKLFF.

The chain employs TRBV7-9 and TRBJ2-1; 11 positions agree with TRBD2. The V and J ends lost 3 bases and 7 bases, in that order; junction bases with no gene match: 14. The CDR3 length is 18 residues. Germline V CDR1 and CDR2: SEHNR, FQNEAQ (reference sequence). The CDR3 is CASSFSSGRALFWNEQFF. In nucleotides, the CDR3 is TGTGCCAGCAGCTTTAGTAGCGGGAGGGCCCTTTTTTGGAATGAGCAGTTCTTC.

This clone was picked up a small number of times. The chain joins TRBV15 to TRBJ2-7; 10 nucleotides line up with TRBD2. The germline V gene encodes CDR1 LNHNV and CDR2 YYDKDF (reference sequence). This CDR3 has 14 amino acids. V dropped 2 bases and J dropped 3; count of bases not matched to a gene: 1. CDR3 DNA sequence: TGTGCCACCAGCAGACTAGCGGGAGTCTACGAGCAGTACTTC. Its protein product is CATSRLAGVYEQYF.

This clone appeared once. The chain couples TRBV23-1 to TRBJ2-2, with D perhaps matching TRBD1 (5 bases). TRBV23-1 is labeled an ORF, and its function is uncertain. Trimming cost V 2 bases and J 4 bases, with 20 bases left between them. The CDR3 contains 18 residues. CDR3 residues: CASSQRSCGRVGTGELFF. The CDR3, as DNA: TGCGCCAGCAGTCAACGGTCCTGTGGCAGGGTGGGCACCGGGGAGCTGTTTTTT.

The rearrangement links TRBV11-2 to TRBJ2-1, with D possibly TRBD2 on 7 matching bases. CDR3 length equals 16 residues. Germline V lookup: CDR1 SGHAT, CDR2 FQNNGV. Trimming took 1 base from V and 4 from J, leaving 14 bases between them. The CDR3 protein is CASSLVRGARYNEQFF. CDR3 bases: TGTGCCAGCAGCTTAGTACGGGGGGCTCGGTACAATGAGCAGTTCTTC.

CDR3 sequence reads: CASSSAGSQPQHF. The DNA for the CDR3 is TGTGCCAGCAGCTCGGCGGGGTCTCAGCCCCAGCATTTT. The chain joins TRBV5-4 to TRBJ1-5; no clear D. Trimming removed 3 bases from V and 6 bases from J, with 10 bases in between. Germline V gives CDR1 SGHNT, CDR2 YYREEE (reference sequence). The CDR3 is 13 residues long. Using reference TRBV5-4 and TRBJ1-5 for the parts outside the CDR3, the full variable domain is ETGVTQSPTHLIKTRGQQVTLRCSSQSGHNTVSWYQQALGQGPQFIFQYYREEENGRGNFPPRFSGLQFPNYSSELNVNALELDDSALYLCASSSAGSQPQHFGDGTRLSIL.